This passage covers 22 T cell receptor beta chains from one sample sequenced in a study of blood T cells in healthy people across ages. PCR was performed a second time for about 7 to 12 cycles using a sample-barcoded 5' primer and a J-beta primer mix. TCRdb re-derived calls from the 5' RACE reads in MiXCR, one entry per CDR3 protein. In the table there are about 1,800,000 distinct CDR3 sequences, roughly 27% of which are singletons. Source material: blood. The receptor source for this set is a woman aged 30 to 39 in good health.

This sequence joins TRBV7-2 and TRBJ2-1; D might be TRBD2 (6 bases). CDR3 length: 17 amino acids. Trimming cost V 3 bases and J 0 bases, with 15 bases left between them. Germline CDR1 reads SGHTA; CDR2 reads FQGNSA. The CDR3 DNA follows: TGTGCCAGCAGCTTCTTTAGCGGAGTAAGCTCCTACAATGAGCAGTTCTTC. It codes for CASSFFSGVSSYNEQFF. The full variable domain, in which reference TRBV7-2 and TRBJ2-1 provide the parts outside the CDR3, is GAGVSQSPSNKVTEKGKDVELRCDPISGHTALYWYRQSLGQGLEFLIYFQGNSAPDKSGLPSDRFSAERTGGSVSTLTIQRTQQEDSAVYLCASSFFSGVSSYNEQFFGPGTRLTVL.

This clonotype was picked up many times. The V call is TRBV29-1, the J call TRBJ2-1, with 12 bases that match TRBD2. CDR3 length equals 14 residues. The junction had 2 bases not matched to a gene; V was cut back by 4 bases and J by 4 bases. Looked up from germline, CDR1 is SQVTM and CDR2 is ANQGSEA. The CDR3 loop reads CSVASGGVYNEQFF. In DNA form, the CDR3 reads TGCAGCGTTGCTAGCGGGGGGGTTTACAATGAGCAGTTCTTC.

CDR3 sequence: CASSQEQAFRNTYGYTF. In DNA, the CDR3 is TGCGCCAGCAGCCAAGAACAGGCCTTCCGCAACACCTATGGCTACACCTTC. The rearrangement uses TRBV4-3 and TRBJ1-2, with D perhaps matching TRBD1 (5 bases). The V end lost 0 bases, the J end lost 4 bases, and 18 bases lay between the germline ends. The CDR3 sequence is 17 residues long. CDR1 is LGHNA, CDR2 YSLEER, per germline.

The table lists this clonotype with a few counts. This chain links TRBV7-2 with TRBJ2-1, with D perhaps TRBD2 (5 bases). Trimming removed 1 base from V and 7 bases from J, with 17 bases in between. The CDR3 totals 16 residues. From germline, CDR1 is SGHTA and CDR2 FQGNSA. CDR3 sequence: CASSLGMGSLGNEQFF. In DNA, the CDR3 is TGTGCCAGCAGCTTAGGGATGGGGAGTCTTGGTAATGAGCAGTTCTTC. The variable domain in full, completed from reference TRBV7-2 and TRBJ2-1, reads GAGVSQSPSNKVTEKGKDVELRCDPISGHTALYWYRQSLGQGLEFLIYFQGNSAPDKSGLPSDRFSAERTGGSVSTLTIQRTQQEDSAVYLCASSLGMGSLGNEQFFGPGTRLTVL.

This clonotype was seen only a few times. The chain carries TRBV6-1 and TRBJ2-2; no definite D call. In germline, CDR1 is MNHNS, CDR2 SASEGT. This CDR3 has 14 residues. V gave up 7 bases and J gave up 6 bases, with 15 bases separating them. CDR3 DNA: TGTGCCAGCACTCCCAATAATTCGCCCGGGGAGCTGTTTTTT. Protein product: CASTPNNSPGELFF.

The chain couples TRBV21-1 to TRBJ1-1. TRBV21-1 is an annotated pseudogene. The CDR3 sequence is 11 residues long. CDR3 sequence: CASSRAPEAFF. The CDR3 nucleotides read TGTGCCAGCTCCAGGGCCCCTGAAGCTTTCTTT.

This clonotype occurred a few times. The V gene is TRBV6-6, the J gene TRBJ1-5, with 7 bases aligning to TRBD1. This CDR3 comprises 14 residues. After removal of 7 bases from V and 1 base from J, the junction contained 4 bases not matched to a gene. Per germline, CDR1 MNHNY and CDR2 SVGAGI (reference sequence). This chain's CDR3 is CASNEQGSNQPQHF. The CDR3 nucleotides are TGTGCCAGCAACGAACAGGGGAGCAATCAGCCCCAGCATTTT.

This clonotype came up many times. This chain joins TRBV4-3 and TRBJ2-5; 8 bases align to TRBD2. Trimming cost V 1 base and J 2 bases; bases outside gene matches: 9. CDR1 and CDR2 from the germline V gene are LGHNA and YSLEER. This CDR3 comprises 17 residues. CDR3 in amino acids: CASSQGLGSGNQETQYF. In DNA, the CDR3 is TGCGCCAGCAGCCAAGGGCTTGGTAGCGGGAATCAAGAGACCCAGTACTTC.

The gene calls are TRBV12-3 or TRBV12-4 and TRBJ2-3, with a possible D match to TRBD1 (5 bases). The CDR3 consists of 16 residues. V shed 3 bases and J shed 2 bases, with 15 bases lying between them. CDR3 nucleotide sequence: TGTGCCAGCAGTTTTGGTGAGAGACAGCTCACAGATACGCAGTATTTT. It translates to CASSFGERQLTDTQYF.

The sample holds a few counts of this clonotype. This chain uses TRBV5-1 with TRBJ2-5, with D perhaps matching TRBD2 (6 bases). The CDR3 contains 16 residues. Looked up from germline, CDR1 is SGHRS and CDR2 is YFSETQ. Between the trimmed V and J ends, which lost 4 bases and 4 bases, there was a span of 20 bases. DNA for the CDR3: TGCGCCAGCAGCCGAAGACGGGACTCCGCTCCAGAGACCCAGTACTTC. Its translation is CASSRRRDSAPETQYF.

This clonotype has just a few counts. This chain uses TRBV5-1 with TRBJ1-2; D gene ambiguous. The V and J ends lost 4 bases and 10 bases respectively, with 14 bases between them. Germline values: CDR1 SGHRS, CDR2 YFSETQ. The CDR3 length is 12 residues. The CDR3 coding sequence is TGCGCCAGCAGCCCAGGAAACGAGGACTACACCTTC. Residues: CASSPGNEDYTF.

The chain recombines TRBV5-1 with TRBJ2-7; D is unclear. This CDR3 is built from 16 residues. V lost 0 bases and J 1 base, leaving 14 bases between the germline ends. CDR1 and CDR2 from the germline V gene are SGHRS and YFSETQ. CDR3 in DNA: TGCGCCAGCAGCTTGGACCCGGTTGCCTTATCCTACGAGCAGTACTTC. Protein sequence: CASSLDPVALSYEQYF.

This clonotype was seen more than once but under ten times. This rearrangement joins TRBV12-3 or TRBV12-4 to TRBJ1-2, with TRBD1 matching 10 bases. This CDR3 is built from 15 residues. With 7 bases clipped from V and 3 bases from J, the junction kept 8 bases outside the gene matches. This CDR3 reads CASTHPGQGHYGYTF. As DNA, the CDR3 is TGTGCCAGCACCCATCCGGGACAGGGGCACTATGGCTACACCTTC.

This clonotype was seen more than once but under ten times. A read error may explain this, as a much larger clone is one base away. This sequence joins TRBV5-1 and TRBJ2-1, with 7 bases aligning to TRBD1. J was trimmed by 8 bases and V by 3 bases; bases with no gene match: 8. In germline, CDR1 is SGHRS, CDR2 YFSETQ. The CDR3 sequence is 14 residues long. The CDR3 DNA follows: TGCGCCAGCAGCTGGGCAAGGACAGGCGATGAGCAGTTCTTC. This encodes CASSWARTGDEQFF.

This clonotype was detected ten times or more. The chain is built from TRBV20-1 and TRBJ2-7; D is undetermined. V was clipped by 1 base and J by 2 bases, with 12 bases between them. The CDR3 extends over 14 amino acids. The germline CDR1 and CDR2 sequences are DFQATT and SNEGSKA (reference sequence). CDR3 DNA: TGCAGTGCTAGAGCCATGACTGTTCCCTACGAGCAGTACTTC. It is translated as CSARAMTVPYEQYF.

This clonotype has only a few counts. With a much larger clone just one base away, this may be a read error. V is TRBV7-2 and J is TRBJ2-1; D assignment may be TRBD1 or TRBD2 (5 bases each). The CDR3 loop spans 12 amino acids. Germline V gene lookup returns CDR1 SGHTA and CDR2 FQGNSA. V dropped 5 bases and J dropped 5 bases, with 7 bases sitting between them. The CDR3 is CASSRDHNEQFF. CDR3 in DNA: TGTGCCAGCAGCCGGGACCACAATGAGCAGTTCTTC.

The table lists this clonotype with a few counts. This chain connects TRBV4-2 to TRBJ2-7, with D possibly being TRBD2 (6 bases). The V end was cut by 4 bases, the J end by 2 bases, with 18 bases between. The CDR3 length is 16 residues. From germline, CDR1 is LGHNA and CDR2 YNFKEQ. CDR3 region: CASSPTISRGTYEQYF. The DNA for the CDR3 is TGTGCCAGCAGCCCGACGATTTCTCGGGGGACCTACGAGCAGTACTTC.

The chain couples TRBV5-6 to TRBJ2-7, with 7 bases that match TRBD1. This CDR3 region has 14 residues. Germline V gene data show CDR1 as SGHDT and CDR2 as YYEEEE. V trimming: 4 bases; J trimming: 2 bases; junction bases outside the gene matches: 6. The CDR3 loop is CASSGTGTAYEQYF. CDR3 bases: TGTGCCAGCAGCGGCACTGGGACAGCCTACGAGCAGTACTTC.

This clonotype was seen a few times. The gene calls are TRBV6-5 and TRBJ1-2; D gene ambiguous. Trimming removed 2 bases at V and 4 bases at J, with 8 bases between. Germline V lookup: CDR1 MNHEY, CDR2 SVGAGI. The CDR3 covers 13 residues. The CDR3 nucleotides are TGTGCCAGCAGTTACGGACGGCCCTATGGCTACACCTTC. This sequence encodes CASSYGRPYGYTF.

Many counts were recorded for this clonotype. The V and J genes are TRBV20-1 and TRBJ2-7; D ambiguous. V was cut by 7 bases and J by 2 bases, with 18 bases left in between. This CDR3 is 14 amino acids long. The germline V gene has CDR1 DFQATT and CDR2 SNEGSKA (reference sequence). The CDR3, as DNA: TGCAGTGTTCCCTCGGGCGGAGCAACCTACGAGCAGTACTTC. Translation gives CSVPSGGATYEQYF.

V usage is TRBV20-1 and J usage is TRBJ1-2; no definite D call. Trimming stripped 6 bases from V and 0 bases from J, with 14 bases between. The CDR3 consists of 14 residues. Germline V lookup: CDR1 DFQATT, CDR2 SNEGSKA (reference sequence). The CDR3 sequence is CSAVRPGSNYGYTF. The CDR3 nucleotides read TGCAGTGCCGTCCGACCGGGATCTAACTATGGCTACACCTTC.

This clonotype turned up a few times. The chain has TRBV5-4 and TRBJ1-5, with 9 bases fitting TRBD1. Germline values: CDR1 SGHNT, CDR2 YYREEE (reference sequence). V shed 4 bases and J 6 bases; nucleotides not matched to a gene: 8. The CDR3 is 15 amino acids. CDR3 DNA: TGTGCCAGCAGCATTGGGACAGGGAAGGCTCAGCCCCAGCATTTT. This sequence encodes CASSIGTGKAQPQHF. The full variable domain, rest sourced from reference TRBV5-4 and TRBJ1-5, is ETGVTQSPTHLIKTRGQQVTLRCSSQSGHNTVSWYQQALGQGPQFIFQYYREEENGRGNFPPRFSGLQFPNYSSELNVNALELDDSALYLCASSIGTGKAQPQHFGDGTRLSIL.